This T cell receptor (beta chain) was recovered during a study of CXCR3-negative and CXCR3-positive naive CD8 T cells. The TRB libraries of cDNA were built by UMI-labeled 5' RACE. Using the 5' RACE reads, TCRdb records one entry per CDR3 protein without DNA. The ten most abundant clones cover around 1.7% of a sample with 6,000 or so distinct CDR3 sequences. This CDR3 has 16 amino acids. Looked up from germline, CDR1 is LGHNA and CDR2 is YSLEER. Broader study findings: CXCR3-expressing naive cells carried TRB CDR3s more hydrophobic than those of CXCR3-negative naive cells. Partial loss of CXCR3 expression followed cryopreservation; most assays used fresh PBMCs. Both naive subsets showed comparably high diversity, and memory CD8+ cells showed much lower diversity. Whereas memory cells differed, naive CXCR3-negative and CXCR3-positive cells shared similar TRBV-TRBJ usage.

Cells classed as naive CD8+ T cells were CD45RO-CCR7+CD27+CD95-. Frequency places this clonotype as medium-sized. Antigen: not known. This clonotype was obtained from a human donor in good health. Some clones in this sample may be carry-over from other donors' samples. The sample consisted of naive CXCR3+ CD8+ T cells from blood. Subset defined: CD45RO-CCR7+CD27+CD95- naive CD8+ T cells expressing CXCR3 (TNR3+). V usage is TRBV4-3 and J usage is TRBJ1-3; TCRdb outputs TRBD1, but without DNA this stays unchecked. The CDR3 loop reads CASSQGTGSSGNTIYF.